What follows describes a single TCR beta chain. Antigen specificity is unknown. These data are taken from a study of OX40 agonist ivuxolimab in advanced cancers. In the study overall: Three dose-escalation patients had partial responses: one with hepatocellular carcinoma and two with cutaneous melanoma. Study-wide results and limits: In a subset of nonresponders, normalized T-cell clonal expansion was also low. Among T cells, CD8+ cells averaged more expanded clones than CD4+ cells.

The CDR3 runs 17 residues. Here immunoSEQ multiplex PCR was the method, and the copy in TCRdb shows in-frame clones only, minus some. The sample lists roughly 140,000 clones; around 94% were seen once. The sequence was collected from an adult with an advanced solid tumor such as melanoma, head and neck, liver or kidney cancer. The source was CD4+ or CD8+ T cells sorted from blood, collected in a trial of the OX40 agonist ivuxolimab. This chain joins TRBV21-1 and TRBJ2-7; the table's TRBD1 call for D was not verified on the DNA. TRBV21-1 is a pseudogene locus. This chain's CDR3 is CASSKGDLDRGRYEQYF. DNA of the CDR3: TGTGCCAGCAGCAAAGGGGATTTAGACAGGGGTCGGTACGAGCAGTACTTC.